Each of the 11 T cell receptor beta chains below was sequenced from the same sample in a study of OX40 agonist ivuxolimab in advanced cancers. Profiled with immunoSEQ multiplex PCR; TCRdb holds only in-frame clones, not every one. Altogether around 45,000 clones are present, about nine tenths being singletons, with the ten largest covering about 7.5%. Material: CD4+ or CD8+ T cells sorted from blood, obtained in a trial of the OX40 agonist ivuxolimab. The receptors were sampled from an adult with an advanced solid tumor such as melanoma, head and neck, liver or kidney cancer.

Only one count was recorded for this clone. One end of the junction is discordant with germline, which a read error may explain. The rearrangement joins TRBV29-1 to TRBJ2-1; D not certain. Germline V gives CDR1 SQVTM, CDR2 ANQGSEA. This CDR3 has 12 amino acids. CDR3 sequence (DNA): TGCAGCGTTGGGCAGAGTGACAATGGGCAGTTCTTC. It encodes CSVGQSDNGQFF.

The chain recombines TRBV4-1 with TRBJ1-1; maybe TRBD1 (5 bases). Trimming removed 1 base from V and 3 bases from J, with 6 bases in between. CDR1 MGHRA and CDR2 YSYEKL come from the germline V gene. The CDR3 consists of 13 residues. The CDR3 nucleotides are TGCGCCAGCAGCCAAGCCAGGGACACTGAAGCTTTCTTT. Translating it yields CASSQARDTEAFF.

The rearrangement joins TRBV5-1 to TRBJ1-2; D gene uncertain. Trimming pared 4 bases from V and 4 bases from J, leaving 23 bases between. CDR3 length: 17 residues. CDR1 and CDR2 from the germline V gene are SGHRS and YFSETQ. Written as DNA, the CDR3 is TGCGCCAGCAGCGGATCCGTGGAACGCCGATTGGGCTATGGCTACACCTTC. Amino acids: CASSGSVERRLGYGYTF. Full variable domain (missing parts from reference TRBV5-1 and TRBJ1-2): KAGVTQTPRYLIKTRGQQVTLSCSPISGHRSVSWYQQTPGQGLQFLFEYFSETQRNKGNFPGRFSGRQFSNSRSEMNVSTLELGDSALYLCASSGSVERRLGYGYTFGSGTRLTVV.

The chain couples TRBV5-4 to TRBJ2-5, with 9 bases lining up with TRBD2. Germline-derived CDR1 and CDR2 are SGHNT and YYREEE (reference sequence). Trimming at V came to 5 bases and at J to 4 bases, leaving 12 bases not matched to a gene. The CDR3 has 16 amino acids. CDR3 residues: CASSGVGRLAAETQYF. Written as DNA, the CDR3 is TGTGCCAGCAGTGGAGTGGGGAGACTAGCGGCAGAGACCCAGTACTTC.

The chain uses TRBV18 and TRBJ1-4, with unresolved D. Germline V gene lookup returns CDR1 KGHSH and CDR2 LQKENI. The V and J ends lost 1 base and 8 bases respectively, with 14 bases between them. The CDR3 has 15 residues. This CDR3 reads CASSPQSVKTEKLFF. CDR3 bases: TGTGCCAGCTCACCACAATCGGTAAAAACGGAAAAACTGTTTTTT.

This chain links TRBV19 with TRBJ2-3; D possibly uses TRBD1 or TRBD2 (6 bases each). The germline V gene encodes CDR1 LNHDA and CDR2 SQIVND (reference sequence). Trimming removed 2 bases at V and 8 bases at J, with 11 bases between. The CDR3 is 13 amino acids. The CDR3 reads CASSISKGGTQYF. DNA for the CDR3: TGTGCCAGTAGTATATCTAAGGGGGGTACGCAGTATTTT.

This chain links TRBV28 with TRBJ2-1; D is undetermined. The V and J ends lost 8 bases and 0 bases respectively, with 5 bases between them. The CDR3 extends over 12 amino acids. Per germline, CDR1 MDHEN and CDR2 SYDVKM. Here the CDR3 reads CASRSSYNEQFF. CDR3 DNA: TGTGCCAGCCGCAGCTCCTACAATGAGCAGTTCTTC.

The chain has TRBV6-5 and TRBJ2-7; a weak D match, TRBD2 (5 bases). This CDR3 has 15 residues. V was cut by 7 bases and J by 2 bases, with 18 bases left in between. CDR1 and CDR2 from the germline V gene are MNHEY and SVGAGI. The CDR3 loop is CASTQRGGGTYEQYF. DNA of the CDR3: TGTGCCAGCACCCAACGGGGTGGCGGAACCTACGAGCAGTACTTC.

The chain is built from TRBV10-1 and TRBJ2-7, with no clear D. Trimming stripped 6 bases from V and 3 bases from J, with 15 bases between. The CDR3 runs to 14 residues. CDR1 WNHNN and CDR2 SYGVQD come from the germline V gene (reference sequence). DNA for the CDR3: TGCGCCAGCAGCCGACTGGGGTACGGCTACGAGCAGTACTTC. Amino acids: CASSRLGYGYEQYF.

The chain is built from TRBV25-1 and TRBJ2-3; the D is unclear. Germline assignment: CDR1 MGHDK and CDR2 SYGVNS. The V end was cut by 4 bases, the J end by 6 bases, with 8 bases between. There are 12 residues in the CDR3. This chain's CDR3 is CASSGNWDTQYF. The CDR3 DNA reads TGTGCCAGCAGTGGAAACTGGGATACGCAGTATTTT.

The genes are TRBV5-6 and TRBJ2-1; D is possibly TRBD2 (5 bases). CDR1 and CDR2 (germline): SGHDT, YYEEEE. The CDR3 has 15 amino acids. The V end was cut by 5 bases, the J end by 6 bases, with 18 bases between. The CDR3 DNA is TGTGCCAGCAGTCCTCCGGGGTATGGTCGCAATGAGCAGTTCTTC. Its translation is CASSPPGYGRNEQFF. The whole variable domain, filled in from reference TRBV5-6 and TRBJ2-1, reads DAGVTQSPTHLIKTRGQQVTLRCSPKSGHDTVSWYQQALGQGPQFIFQYYEEEERQRGNFPDRFSGHQFPNYSSELNVNALLLGDSALYLCASSPPGYGRNEQFFGPGTRLTVL.